The next 27 T cell receptor beta chains were all read from a single sample in a study of blood T cell repertoires in COVID-19. TCRdb's copy holds only in-frame clones and misses some; the assay was immunoSEQ multiplex PCR. The sample has about 120,000 clones, approximately 84% seen once. The sequenced material came from peripheral blood. These receptors were obtained from a man between 65 and 85 years old with active or convalescent COVID-19.

The chain carries TRBV24-1 and TRBJ1-4, with 11 bases that match TRBD1. V was clipped by 5 bases and J by 3 bases; unmatched bases: 7. This CDR3 comprises 17 residues. Germline CDR1 KGHDR, CDR2 SFDVKD. Here the CDR3 DNA reads TGTGCCACCAGTGGGGTGACGGGACAGGGGGCTAATGAAAAACTGTTTTTT. This codes for CATSGVTGQGANEKLFF.

The chain recombines TRBV3-1 (or the pseudogene TRBV3-2) with TRBJ1-2; 9 bases are a match to TRBD1. The CDR3 is 15 amino acids. The J segment lost 4 bases and the V segment lost 4 bases, leaving 7 bases of the junction unmatched. Germline V lookup: CDR1 LGHDT, CDR2 YNNKEL (reference sequence). CDR3: CASSRTGQGFYGYTF. The CDR3 coding sequence is TGTGCCAGCAGCCGAACGGGACAGGGTTTCTATGGCTACACCTTC.

This clone was seen a handful of times. This sequence joins TRBV11-3 and TRBJ2-7; TRBD2 is a possible D gene (6 bases). The CDR3 consists of 15 residues. V lost 4 bases and J 1 base, leaving 14 bases between the germline ends. The germline CDR1 and CDR2 sequences are SGHNT and YENEEA. CDR3 sequence: CASSSDYRGSYEQYF. The CDR3 bases are TGTGCCAGCAGCTCGGACTATCGGGGTTCCTACGAGCAGTACTTC.

The sample holds many counts of this clone. V usage is TRBV5-4 and J usage is TRBJ2-7; D perhaps matches TRBD1 (5 bases). This CDR3 has 15 residues. Trimming pared 5 bases from V and 0 bases from J, leaving 15 bases between. Germline assignment: CDR1 SGHNT and CDR2 YYREEE (reference sequence). CDR3 sequence (DNA): TGTGCCAGCAGTTCTACAGGTTCTAGCTCCTACGAGCAGTACTTC. It specifies CASSSTGSSSYEQYF.

The rearrangement joins TRBV6-5 to TRBJ1-1; possible D gene TRBD1, 6 bases. Deletions cut 4 bases from V and 8 bases from J, with 14 bases between. Germline V gene sequence: CDR1 MNHEY, CDR2 SVGAGI. The CDR3 loop spans 13 amino acids. The DNA of the CDR3 is TGTGCCAGCAGTTTGGACAGTTACGACGAAGCTTTCTTT. This translates into CASSLDSYDEAFF.

This clone has just one count. The chain carries TRBV7-6 and TRBJ2-1; D is uncertain. Germline loops: CDR1 SGHVS, CDR2 FNYEAQ. V lost 1 base to trimming and J lost 3 bases, with 4 bases between them. The CDR3 totals 13 residues. For the CDR3, the DNA is TGTGCCAGCAGCTTAGACAACTACAATGAGCAGTTCTTC. Amino acids: CASSLDNYNEQFF.

V is TRBV6-5 and J is TRBJ2-1, with 11 positions matching TRBD2. After removal of 8 bases from V and 4 bases from J, the junction contained 4 bases not matched to a gene. This CDR3 spans 14 amino acids. Germline V gives CDR1 MNHEY, CDR2 SVGAGI. The CDR3 sequence is CASGRLAGYNEQFF. In DNA, the CDR3 is TGTGCCAGCGGCAGACTAGCGGGGTACAATGAGCAGTTCTTC.

The chain links TRBV3-1 (or the pseudogene TRBV3-2) to TRBJ2-5; tentatively, D is TRBD1 (5 bases). CDR3 length equals 14 residues. Germline V gene sequence: CDR1 LGHDT, CDR2 YNNKEL (reference sequence). The V end was cut by 0 bases, the J end by 5 bases, with 10 bases between. The CDR3: CASSQDHRTETQYF. The CDR3 nucleotides are TGTGCCAGCAGCCAAGATCACAGGACCGAGACCCAGTACTTC.

This clone was seen just once. This sequence joins TRBV19 and TRBJ2-3, with 13 bases that match TRBD2. CDR1 and CDR2 (germline): LNHDA, SQIVND (reference sequence). The CDR3 is 17 amino acids. Losses at the gene ends were 5 bases for V and 4 bases for J; bases not matched to a gene: 9. CDR3 protein: CASSSGLAGVSADTQYF. CDR3 in DNA: TGTGCCAGTAGTTCCGGACTAGCGGGAGTGTCGGCAGATACGCAGTATTTT.

V usage is TRBV27 and J usage is TRBJ2-1, with 10 bases that match TRBD2. This CDR3 region has 15 residues. Germline V gives CDR1 MNHEY, CDR2 SMNVEV (reference sequence). V shed 0 bases and J 9 bases; nucleotides not matched to a gene: 5. CDR3 loop: CASSLSLAGVGEQFF. The CDR3 DNA is TGTGCCAGCAGTTTATCCCTAGCGGGGGTGGGTGAGCAGTTCTTC.

Only a few counts were recorded for this clone. The V call is TRBV2, the J call TRBJ1-5; 10 nucleotides align to TRBD1. This CDR3 is built from 17 residues. The junction had 11 bases not matched to a gene; V was cut back by 4 bases and J by 5 bases. The germline gives CDR1 SNHLY, CDR2 FYNNEI. This chain's CDR3 is CASSVPMTGGQDQPQHF. CDR3 DNA: TGTGCCAGCAGTGTCCCCATGACAGGGGGCCAGGATCAGCCCCAGCATTTT.

The chain carries TRBV25-1 and TRBJ2-2, with TRBD2 identical over 7 bases. The CDR3 contains 16 residues. Trimming removed 4 bases from V and 2 bases from J; junction bases left unmatched: 7. CDR1 is MGHDK, CDR2 SYGVNS, per germline. The CDR3 reads CASSAATSPNTGELFF. As DNA, the CDR3 is TGTGCCAGCAGTGCCGCGACTAGCCCTAACACCGGGGAGCTGTTTTTT. The whole variable domain, filled in from reference TRBV25-1 and TRBJ2-2, reads EADIYQTPRYLVIGTGKKITLECSQTMGHDKMYWYQQDPGMELHLIHYSYGVNSTEKGDLSSESTVSRIRTEHFPLTLESARPSHTSQYLCASSAATSPNTGELFFGEGSRLTVL.

In its sample, this clone was seen once. The chain carries TRBV29-1 and TRBJ2-1; 7 bases line up with TRBD1. The germline CDR1 and CDR2 sequences are SQVTM and ANQGSEA. The CDR3 runs to 14 residues. V trimming: 7 bases; J trimming: 0 bases; junction bases outside the gene matches: 6. This CDR3 is CSALTGNSYNEQFF. CDR3 DNA: TGCAGCGCGCTGACAGGGAACTCCTACAATGAGCAGTTCTTC.

V and J are TRBV11-1 and TRBJ1-2; 7 positions match TRBD1. Germline values: CDR1 SGHAT, CDR2 FQDESV (reference sequence). There are 14 residues in the CDR3. Trimming cost V 1 base and J 2 bases; bases outside gene matches: 1. CDR3 region: CASSLGTGNYGYTF. In nucleotides, the CDR3 is TGTGCCAGCAGCTTAGGGACAGGAAACTATGGCTACACCTTC.

The table lists this clone with a count of one. The CDR3 protein is CAHERGGYTF. The DNA of the CDR3 is TGTGCCCACGAACGGGGTGGCTACACCTTC. The V and J genes are TRBV30 and TRBJ1-2; D unclear. Trimming left V 8 bases short and J 7 bases short, with 11 bases between. There are 10 residues in the CDR3. Germline V gene data show CDR1 as GTSNPN and CDR2 as SVGIG (reference sequence).

The V call is TRBV7-2, the J call TRBJ1-5; D gene ambiguous. Germline values: CDR1 SGHTA, CDR2 FQGNSA. The CDR3 totals 13 residues. Deletions cut 3 bases from V and 0 bases from J, with 3 bases between. CDR3 in DNA: TGTGCCAGCAGCTTTAATAGCAATCAGCCCCAGCATTTT. It yields the protein CASSFNSNQPQHF.

The gene calls are TRBV4-2 and TRBJ2-1; the match to TRBD1 covers 9 bases. V lost 1 base, J lost 8 bases, and 9 bases stayed unmatched. The CDR3 has 16 residues. CDR1 and CDR2 from the germline V gene are LGHNA and YNFKEQ. The DNA for the CDR3 is TGTGCCAGCAGCCAAGTCCGGGGACAGGGTTTTTATGAGCAGTTCTTC. Translating it yields CASSQVRGQGFYEQFF.

The chain links TRBV11-3 to TRBJ2-5; weak D call: TRBD2 (7 bases). The CDR3 covers 16 residues. Trimming left V 4 bases short and J 5 bases short, with 20 bases between. CDR1 SGHNT and CDR2 YENEEA come from the germline V gene. CDR3 loop: CASSSGGKGGRETQYF. The CDR3 DNA sequence: TGTGCCAGCAGCTCGGGAGGAAAAGGGGGGCGGGAGACCCAGTACTTC.

The V gene is TRBV7-2, the J gene TRBJ1-2, with a weak D call TRBD1 (6 bases). Deletions cut 1 base from V and 5 bases from J, with 8 bases between. The germline V gene has CDR1 SGHTA and CDR2 FQGNSA. This CDR3 region has 13 residues. The CDR3 reads CASSLDREYGYTF. In DNA form, the CDR3 reads TGTGCCAGCAGCTTAGACAGGGAGTATGGCTACACCTTC.

Notes on this clone: Additional DNA sequences in this sample encode the identical CDR3. The chain is built from TRBV10-3 and TRBJ1-5, with TRBD1 identical over 7 bases. The CDR3 runs 14 residues. The V and J ends lost 4 bases and 2 bases, in that order; junction bases with no gene match: 2. Germline CDR1 is ENHRY and CDR2 is SYGVKD. The CDR3 DNA reads TGTGCCATCAGTGGGCAGGGGGGCAATCAGCCCCAGCATTTT. The encoded protein is CAISGQGGNQPQHF.

The chain has TRBV3-1 (or the pseudogene TRBV3-2) and TRBJ2-3; TRBD2 matches at 12 bases. The V gene's germline CDR1 is LGHDT and CDR2 YNNKEL (reference sequence). V was clipped by 4 bases and J by 3 bases; unmatched bases: 2. The CDR3 has 15 residues. In nucleotides, the CDR3 is TGTGCCAGCAGCCCTCTAGCGGGAGGGACAGATACGCAGTATTTT. Translating it yields CASSPLAGGTDTQYF.

V gene TRBV7-8 combines with J gene TRBJ2-7, with 9 nucleotides matching TRBD2. The CDR3 contains 14 residues. Germline CDR1 SGHVS, CDR2 FQNEAQ. V was pared by 5 bases and J by 4 bases, with 6 bases of the junction left unmatched. CDR3 coding DNA: TGTGCCAGCAGCCTCGGGACTAGCAGTTACGAGCAGTACTTC. Translation: CASSLGTSSYEQYF.

This clone was picked up one time. The rearrangement joins TRBV2 to TRBJ2-1; TRBD2 matches 10 bases. This CDR3 region has 16 residues. CDR1 is SNHLY, CDR2 FYNNEI, per germline. The V gene end was trimmed by 6 bases and the J gene end by 3 bases; junction bases not matched to a gene: 8. This chain's CDR3 is CASRTLLAGGYNEQFF. CDR3 DNA sequence: TGTGCCAGCAGGACCCTATTAGCGGGGGGCTACAATGAGCAGTTCTTC.

The V and J genes are TRBV6-5 and TRBJ1-2; TRBD1 aligns across 12 bases. V dropped 7 bases and J dropped 5; count of bases not matched to a gene: 5. This CDR3 contains 14 residues. CDR1 and CDR2 (germline): MNHEY, SVGAGI. CDR3 sequence: CASTRDRGRYGYTF. In DNA form, the CDR3 reads TGTGCCAGCACTAGGGACAGGGGGCGTTATGGCTACACCTTC.

This clone turned up a few times. The CDR3 region has the DNA TGTGCCAGCAGGGTCGCCGGTGGGGGCAACTCACCCCTCCACTTT. This codes for CASRVAGGGNSPLHF. The chain employs TRBV28 and TRBJ1-6; perhaps TRBD1 as D (6 bases). CDR1 MDHEN and CDR2 SYDVKM come from the germline V gene. This CDR3 region has 15 residues. Between the trimmed V and J ends, which lost 6 bases and 10 bases, there was a span of 19 bases.

This rearrangement joins TRBV6-2 or TRBV6-3 to TRBJ1-1; D is possibly TRBD1 (6 bases). V lost 6 bases and J lost 0, with 11 bases in between. Germline CDR1 and CDR2: MNHEY and SVGEGT. The CDR3 runs to 14 residues. CDR3 nucleotide sequence: TGTGCCAGCAGCGGGACAATACTGAACACTGAAGCTTTCTTT. Encoded protein: CASSGTILNTEAFF.

This clone was seen a single time. The V gene is TRBV18, the J gene TRBJ1-5; 10 bases align to TRBD1. CDR1 is KGHSH and CDR2 is LQKENI in the germline V gene. The CDR3 spans 15 residues. V shed 6 bases, J shed 3 bases, and the junction held 5 bases outside the gene matches. CDR3 bases: TGTGCCAGCTCGCGGACAGGGGGGAACAATCAGCCCCAGCATTTT. It specifies CASSRTGGNNQPQHF. Together with reference TRBV18 and TRBJ1-5, the CDR3 gives the full variable domain: NAGVMQNPRHLVRRRGQEARLRCSPMKGHSHVYWYRQLPEEGLKFMVYLQKENIIDESGMPKERFSAEFPKEGPSILRIQQVVRGDSAAYFCASSRTGGNNQPQHFGDGTRLSIL.